These T cell receptor beta chains were read from a single sample in a study of blood T cell repertoires in COVID-19. Libraries were prepared by immunoSEQ multiplex PCR; TCRdb keeps only in-frame clonotypes and omits some of them. The sample records 50,000 or so clones, about nine tenths being singletons. Sequenced material: peripheral blood. These receptors came from a human donor with active COVID-19. The donor label of this sample is uncertain. Each CDR3 is given with its conserved first and last residue. A D gene is named only where the DNA matches it firmly. Clone size is not always given. Where it is, it says once, few, many or a class for expanded clones.

v_call	d_call	clone_size	j_call	cdr3_nt	cdr3_aa
TRBV5-1	TRBD1	.	TRBJ1-1	TGCGCCAGCAGCACGGGACAGACGAACACTGAAGCTTTCTTT	CASSTGQTNTEAFF
TRBV19	TRBD1	.	TRBJ2-7	TGTGCCAGTAGTCGACAGGGGACCTACGAGCAGTACTTC	CASSRQGTYEQYF
TRBV6-2/TRBV6-3	.	.	TRBJ1-1	TGTGCCAGCAGTTACTCGGGCAGGGGGAACACTGAAGCTTTCTTT	CASSYSGRGNTEAFF
TRBV7-2	TRBD1	once	TRBJ2-5	TGTGCCAGCAGCTGGGACAGACAAGAGACCCAGTACTTC	CASSWDRQETQYF
TRBV28	.	.	TRBJ1-5	TGTGCCAGCAGTTTATGGCGGGGGGACCAGCCCCAGCATTTT	CASSLWRGDQPQHF
TRBV7-9	TRBD2	.	TRBJ2-7	TGTGCCAGCAGCTCTACCGGACTAGCGGGAGGTTGGACCTACGAGCAGTACTTC	CASSSTGLAGGWTYEQYF
TRBV5-4	.	.	TRBJ1-5	TGTGCCAGCAGCATAGACAATCAGCCCCAGCATTTT	CASSIDNQPQHF
TRBV21-1	.	.	TRBJ2-7	TGTGCCAGCAGCAATCAGGCGGATTGGGGCCACGAGCAGTACTTC	CASSNQADWGHEQYF
TRBV7-3	.	.	TRBJ2-1	TGTGCCAGCAGCCCCGGGATCGGGCCCAATGAGCAGTTCTTC	CASSPGIGPNEQFF
TRBV19	.	.	TRBJ1-4	TGTGCCACCCATGGGTCGGGTCTTGAAAAACTGTTTTTT	CATHGSGLEKLFF
TRBV5-4	.	.	TRBJ2-1	TGTGCCAGCAGCGACAGGACAGGCCGGGGGCTCTACAATGAGCAGTTCTTC	CASSDRTGRGLYNEQFF